A single sample gave rise to the 21 T cell receptor beta chains below, sequenced in a study of prognosis after radiotherapy for stage I lung cancer. Amplification of the TCR beta CDR3 (from genomic DNA) was done by two-round multiplex PCR. Gene-specific TRBV and TRBJ primers were used in PCR round one. TCRdb processed the multiplex PCR reads anew with MiXCR; each CDR3 protein has one entry. The table includes 10,000 to 15,000 distinct CDR3 sequences, about 59% detected once. Here the sequenced sample was PBMCs, taken before or after stereotactic body radiation therapy (not recorded which). Every receptor here comes from a donor aged 50 or older with non-small cell lung cancer.

This clonotype was found many times. This sequence joins TRBV11-2 and TRBJ1-1; D uncertain. Germline values: CDR1 SGHAT, CDR2 FQNNGV. The CDR3 consists of 11 residues. CDR3 protein: CHVGFGTEAFF. CDR3 bases: TGTCATGTGGGGTTCGGCACTGAAGCTTTCTTT.

This clonotype was detected many times. This chain links TRBV29-1 with TRBJ2-1, with 11 bases matching TRBD1. The CDR3 runs 14 residues. The J segment lost 3 bases and the V segment lost 6 bases, leaving 4 bases of the junction unmatched. Per germline, CDR1 SQVTM and CDR2 ANQGSEA. This CDR3 reads CSVTGTGGYNEQFF. The CDR3 DNA is TGCAGCGTCACCGGGACAGGGGGCTACAATGAGCAGTTCTTC.

This clonotype has only a few counts. Compared with germline, one end of the junction differs, possibly owing to a read error. The genes are TRBV6-2 or TRBV6-3 and TRBJ2-1; the match to TRBD2 covers 9 bases. The CDR3 spans 20 residues. Germline lookup yields CDR1 MNHEY and CDR2 SVGEGT. This CDR3 reads CASVPPGIAGAPGSYNEQLF. The CDR3 DNA is TGTGCCAGCGTCCCACCAGGGATAGCGGGAGCCCCCGGGTCTTACAATGAGCAGCTCTTC.

The rearrangement uses TRBV7-3 and TRBJ2-3; D may be TRBD2 (7 bases). Germline CDR1 SGHTA, CDR2 FQGTGA. Trimming took off 7 bases at V and 1 base at J, with 15 bases between the two ends. This CDR3 is 15 amino acids long. Here the CDR3 DNA reads TGTGCCAGCACCGACCCCGGGGGGCGCACAGATACGCAGTATTTT. Its translation: CASTDPGGRTDTQYF.

The CDR3 region has the DNA TGTGCCAGCAGCCCCGCGGCCCATGAGCAGTTCTTC. Translation gives CASSPAAHEQFF. This chain links TRBV7-9 with TRBJ2-1, with D uncertain. This CDR3 spans 12 amino acids. The germline V gene has CDR1 SEHNR and CDR2 FQNEAQ (reference sequence). V was pared by 5 bases and J by 8 bases, with 10 bases between.

Comment on this clonotype: Since a much larger clone is just one base distant, this may be a read error. The V gene is TRBV9, the J gene TRBJ2-3; 7 nucleotides align to TRBD2. The germline V gene encodes CDR1 SGDLS and CDR2 YYNGEE. Unmatched junction bases numbered 12, after V lost 6 bases and J lost 2 bases. CDR3 size: 16 residues. CDR3 region: CASIRWEGVVTDTQYF. In DNA form, the CDR3 reads TGTGCCAGCATCAGGTGGGAGGGAGTTGTCACAGATACGCAGTATTTT.

The chain has TRBV7-8 and TRBJ2-6; tentatively, D is TRBD1 (6 bases). Germline-derived CDR1 and CDR2 are SGHVS and FQNEAQ. This CDR3 spans 17 amino acids. Trimming took 7 bases from V and 0 from J, leaving 16 bases between them. The CDR3 nucleotides read TGTGCCAGCAACAGGGTGCCCTTCAGCTCTGGGGCCAACGTCCTGACTTTC. Its protein product is CASNRVPFSSGANVLTF.

The chain couples TRBV9 to TRBJ2-3; D ambiguous. This CDR3 is 15 amino acids long. V gave up 6 bases and J gave up 0 bases, with 14 bases separating them. CDR1 SGDLS and CDR2 YYNGEE come from the germline V gene. The CDR3 region is CASTIRYISTDTQYF. In nucleotides, the CDR3 is TGTGCCAGCACCATCCGGTACATAAGCACAGATACGCAGTATTTT.

Turning to this clonotype: A far larger clone is only one base removed, so a read error is likely. The chain combines TRBV20-1 with TRBJ2-1; D is unresolved. In germline, CDR1 is DFQATT, CDR2 SNEGSKA (reference sequence). The CDR3 loop spans 15 amino acids. Trimming left V 3 bases short and J 10 bases short, with 22 bases between. CDR3 region: CSASTWKGISYEQFF. The DNA for the CDR3 is TGCAGTGCTAGTACGTGGAAGGGAATTTCCTACGAGCAGTTCTTC.

This clonotype occurred a few times. This is likely an artifact of a read error, given a far larger clone one base away. The gene calls are TRBV6-2 or TRBV6-3 and TRBJ1-1; D not certain. This CDR3 contains 11 residues. Germline loops: CDR1 MNHEY, CDR2 SVGEGT. Here the CDR3 DNA reads TGTGCCAGCAGTAGGAGAACTGAATCTTTCTTT. Its protein product is CASSRRTESFF.

Judged by abundance, this clonotype is medium-sized (0.01 to 0.1%). The genes are TRBV4-1 and TRBJ1-2; 9 nucleotides line up with TRBD1. The germline V gene has CDR1 MGHRA and CDR2 YSYEKL. Trimming cost V 4 bases and J 8 bases; bases outside gene matches: 5. The length of the CDR3 is 13 residues. Written as DNA, the CDR3 is TGCGCCAGCAGCCTCGGACAGGGGTACGGCTACACCTTC. Protein: CASSLGQGYGYTF.

This clonotype was counted many times. The chain combines TRBV6-2 or TRBV6-3 with TRBJ2-4; 7 bases line up with TRBD2. The CDR3 consists of 18 residues. Unmatched junction bases numbered 20, after V lost 5 bases and J lost 7 bases. In germline, CDR1 is MNHEY, CDR2 SVGEGT. The CDR3 DNA follows: TGTGCCAGCAGTCCTCTAGGGGCTGGGGGAGCGCGGGGGAACATTCAGTACTTC. Translation: CASSPLGAGGARGNIQYF.

By sample share, this clonotype is medium-sized. The genes are TRBV2 and TRBJ1-2; D is possibly TRBD1 (5 bases). V lost 3 bases and J 5 bases, leaving 10 bases between the germline ends. The length of the CDR3 is 13 residues. The germline V gene has CDR1 SNHLY and CDR2 FYNNEI. The CDR3 region is CASSDEGRYGYTF. CDR3 DNA sequence: TGTGCCAGCAGTGACGAGGGGAGGTATGGCTACACCTTC.

By sample share, this clonotype is medium-sized. The chain employs TRBV30 and TRBJ2-2, with D maybe TRBD1 (6 bases). Germline CDR1 is GTSNPN and CDR2 is SVGIG (reference sequence). This CDR3 contains 12 residues. CDR3 in amino acids: CAVQGSGGELFF. The CDR3 DNA reads as TGTGCTGTCCAGGGGAGTGGCGGGGAGCTGTTTTTT.

A few counts support this clonotype. A single base separates this from a much larger clone, so it may be a read error. This chain links TRBV5-1 with TRBJ2-5; 8 nucleotides line up with TRBD2. V trimming: 2 bases; J trimming: 3 bases; junction bases outside the gene matches: 6. The CDR3 sequence is 15 residues long. The germline CDR1 and CDR2 sequences are SGHRS and YFSETQ. CDR3: CASSFGGSGKETQYF. The DNA of the CDR3 is TGCGCCAGCAGCTTTGGGGGTAGCGGGAAAGAGACCCAGTACTTC.

Many counts were recorded for this clonotype. One junction end does not reproduce the germline sequence, and a read error may be involved. V gene TRBV6-5 combines with J gene TRBJ2-5; 7 nucleotides match TRBD2. CDR1 MNHEY and CDR2 SVGAGI come from the germline V gene. This CDR3 spans 16 amino acids. CDR3 sequence: CASSDSSLAGVETQYF. The CDR3, as DNA: TGTGCCAGCAGTGACTCGAGTCTGGCGGGAGTGGAGACCCAGTACTTC.

The chain carries TRBV24-1 and TRBJ2-1, with no clear D. The V and J ends lost 4 bases and 5 bases respectively, with 11 bases between them. Germline V gene sequence: CDR1 KGHDR, CDR2 SFDVKD. The CDR3 is 14 residues long. CDR3 sequence reads: CATSESRGNNEQFF. CDR3 nucleotide sequence: TGTGCCACCAGTGAGTCTCGCGGTAACAATGAGCAGTTCTTC.

By share of the sample, this clonotype is medium-sized. The chain has TRBV4-1 and TRBJ2-2, with TRBD2 identical over 11 bases. V lost 4 bases, J lost 9 bases, and 10 bases stayed unmatched. Per germline, CDR1 MGHRA and CDR2 YSYEKL. The CDR3 extends over 16 amino acids. The CDR3 loop is CASSPGNSGRARELFF. The CDR3 nucleotides are TGCGCCAGCAGCCCTGGTAATAGCGGGAGGGCCCGGGAGCTGTTTTTT.

As to this clonotype: Only one base separates this from a far larger clonotype, so it likely reflects a read error. The J gene is TRBJ2-7, the V gene TRBV6-4, with D perhaps being TRBD1 or TRBD2 (5 bases each). This CDR3 has 15 amino acids. Deletions cut 6 bases from V and 2 bases from J, with 17 bases between. CDR1 and CDR2 from the germline V gene are MRHNA and SNTAGT. CDR3 region: CASRKPWDHTYEQYF. The DNA for the CDR3 is TGTGCCAGCAGAAAACCATGGGACCATACCTACGAGCAGTACTTC.

This clonotype is termed medium-sized. The chain recombines TRBV28 with TRBJ2-1; 7 bases agree with TRBD2. J was trimmed by 13 bases and V by 6 bases; bases with no gene match: 9. CDR1 is MDHEN and CDR2 is SYDVKM in the germline V gene. There are 12 residues in the CDR3. This CDR3 reads CASRTGTNSQFF. For the CDR3, the DNA is TGTGCCAGCAGAACCGGGACTAATAGTCAGTTCTTC.

In the case of this clonotype: Sequence at one end of the junction differs from germline and may be a read error. The genes are TRBV19 and TRBJ2-6, with a weak D call TRBD1 (5 bases). Germline loops: CDR1 LNHDA, CDR2 SQIVND (reference sequence). This CDR3 region has 12 residues. The CDR3 reads CARRGGAKVLTF. The CDR3 coding sequence is TGTGCCAGAAGGGGTGGGGCCAAAGTCCTGACTTTC.